What follows is one T cell receptor (beta chain) and its context. The target antigen is unknown. This record comes from a study of OX40 agonist ivuxolimab in advanced cancers. Study context: Patients with hepatocellular carcinoma, melanoma, renal cell or head and neck cancer made up the dose-escalation patients. Partial responses were achieved by three patients: one hepatocellular carcinoma, two cutaneous melanoma. The study's findings and limits: In the 0.1 to 3.0 mg/kg range, CD4+ and CD8+ blood T cells had expanded clonally by week 6. Low levels of normalized T-cell clonal expansion also appeared in some nonresponders.

The germline V gene encodes CDR1 SNHLY and CDR2 FYNNEI. Trimming at V came to 3 bases and at J to 3 bases, leaving 2 bases not matched to a gene. This CDR3 spans 16 amino acids. The assay was immunoSEQ multiplex PCR, and TCRdb's table has in-frame clones only and misses some. The sample gives around 50,000 clones, 75% to 80% of which show up once; 7.9% is in the top ten. This sequence originates from an adult with an advanced solid tumor such as melanoma, head and neck, liver or kidney cancer. The sample was CD4+ or CD8+ T cells sorted from blood, taken in a trial of the OX40 agonist ivuxolimab. This chain uses TRBV2 with TRBJ2-1; 13 bases map to TRBD2. The CDR3 DNA reads TGTGCCAGCAGTGAGGGACTAGCGGGATTCTACAATGAGCAGTTCTTC. As protein: CASSEGLAGFYNEQFF. The whole variable domain, remainder taken from reference TRBV2 and TRBJ2-1, is EPEVTQTPSHQVTQMGQEVILRCVPISNHLYFYWYRQILGQKVEFLVSFYNNEISEKSEIFDDQFSVERPDGSNFTLKIRSTKLEDSAMYFCASSEGLAGFYNEQFFGPGTRLTVL.